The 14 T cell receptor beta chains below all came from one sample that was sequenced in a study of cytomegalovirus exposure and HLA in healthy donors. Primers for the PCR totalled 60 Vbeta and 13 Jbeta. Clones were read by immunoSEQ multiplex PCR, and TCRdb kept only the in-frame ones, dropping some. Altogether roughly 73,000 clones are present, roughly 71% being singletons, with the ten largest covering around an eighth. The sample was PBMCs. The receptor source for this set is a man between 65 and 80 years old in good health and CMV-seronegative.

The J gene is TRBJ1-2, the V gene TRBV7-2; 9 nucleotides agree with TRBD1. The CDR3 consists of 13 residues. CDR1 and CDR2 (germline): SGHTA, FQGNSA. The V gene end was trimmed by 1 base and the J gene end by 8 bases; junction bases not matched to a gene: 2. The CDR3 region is CASSLGQGGGYTF. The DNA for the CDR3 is TGTGCCAGCAGCTTAGGACAGGGGGGGGGCTACACCTTC.

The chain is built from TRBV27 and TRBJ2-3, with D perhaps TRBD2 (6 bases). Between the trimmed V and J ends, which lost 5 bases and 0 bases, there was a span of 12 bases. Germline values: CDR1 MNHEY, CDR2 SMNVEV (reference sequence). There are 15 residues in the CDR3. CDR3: CASSHTGLSTDTQYF. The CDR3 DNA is TGTGCCAGCAGTCACACGGGACTGAGCACAGATACGCAGTATTTT.

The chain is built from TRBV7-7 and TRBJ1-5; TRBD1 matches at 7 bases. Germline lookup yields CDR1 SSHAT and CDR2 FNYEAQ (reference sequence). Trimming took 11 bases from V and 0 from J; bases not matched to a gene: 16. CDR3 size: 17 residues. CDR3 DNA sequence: TGTGCCCTAGTTGGGACAGAGAGAAACGATAGCAATCAGCCCCAGCATTTT. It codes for CALVGTERNDSNQPQHF.

CDR3 residues: CASSLTQGVNYGYTF. The CDR3 DNA sequence: TGCGCCAGCAGCTTGACACAGGGAGTAAACTATGGCTACACCTTC. The chain has TRBV5-1 and TRBJ1-2, with a possible D match to TRBD1 (6 bases). CDR3 length: 15 residues. Trimming removed 1 base at V and 2 bases at J, with 12 bases between. From germline, CDR1 is SGHRS and CDR2 YFSETQ.

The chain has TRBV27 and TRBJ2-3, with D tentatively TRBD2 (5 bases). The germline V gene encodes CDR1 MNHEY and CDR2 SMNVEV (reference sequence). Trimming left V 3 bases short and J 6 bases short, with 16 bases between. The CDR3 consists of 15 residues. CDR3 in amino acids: CASSFRAVATDTQYF. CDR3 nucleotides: TGTGCCAGCAGTTTCCGAGCGGTGGCTACTGATACGCAGTATTTT.

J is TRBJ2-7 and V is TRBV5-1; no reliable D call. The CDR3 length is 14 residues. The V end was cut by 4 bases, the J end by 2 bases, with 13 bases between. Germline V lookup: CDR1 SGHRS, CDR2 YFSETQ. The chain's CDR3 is CASSRNSDPYEQYF. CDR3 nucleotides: TGCGCCAGCAGCCGGAACAGTGATCCCTACGAGCAGTACTTC. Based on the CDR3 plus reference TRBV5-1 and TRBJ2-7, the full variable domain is KAGVTQTPRYLIKTRGQQVTLSCSPISGHRSVSWYQQTPGQGLQFLFEYFSETQRNKGNFPGRFSGRQFSNSRSEMNVSTLELGDSALYLCASSRNSDPYEQYFGPGTRLTVT.

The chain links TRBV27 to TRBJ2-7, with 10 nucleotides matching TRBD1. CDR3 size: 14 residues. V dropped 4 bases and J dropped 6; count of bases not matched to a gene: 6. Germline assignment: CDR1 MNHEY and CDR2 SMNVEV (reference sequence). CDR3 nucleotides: TGTGCCAGCAGTTCGTCGGACAGGGGGGGCGAGCAGTACTTC. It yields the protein CASSSSDRGGEQYF.

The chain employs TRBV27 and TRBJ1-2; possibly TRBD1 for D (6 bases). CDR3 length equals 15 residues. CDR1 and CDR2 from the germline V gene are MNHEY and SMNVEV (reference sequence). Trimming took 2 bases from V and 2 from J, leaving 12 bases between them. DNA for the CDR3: TGTGCCAGCAGTTTAACAGGGCGGTCGAACTATGGCTACACCTTC. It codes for CASSLTGRSNYGYTF.

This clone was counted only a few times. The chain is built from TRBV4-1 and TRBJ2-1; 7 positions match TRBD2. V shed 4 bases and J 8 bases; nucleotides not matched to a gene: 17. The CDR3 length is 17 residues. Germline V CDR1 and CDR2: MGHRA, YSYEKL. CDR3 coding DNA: TGCGCCAGCAGCCCCATAGCGGTAGGTTTCGCGGGAGATGAGCAGTTCTTC. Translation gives CASSPIAVGFAGDEQFF.

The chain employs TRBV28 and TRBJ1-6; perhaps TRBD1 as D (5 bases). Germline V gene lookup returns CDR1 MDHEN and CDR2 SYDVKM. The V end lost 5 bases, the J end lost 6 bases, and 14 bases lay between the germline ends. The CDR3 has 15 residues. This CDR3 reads CASSPSDITNSPLHF. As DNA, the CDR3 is TGTGCCAGCAGTCCTTCGGACATTACTAATTCACCCCTCCACTTT.

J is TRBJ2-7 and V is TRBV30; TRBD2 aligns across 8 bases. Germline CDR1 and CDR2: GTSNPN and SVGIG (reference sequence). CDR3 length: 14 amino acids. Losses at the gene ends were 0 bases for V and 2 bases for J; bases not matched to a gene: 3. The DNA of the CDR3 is TGTGCCTGGAGTGTTACTAGCGGAACCTACGAGCAGTACTTC. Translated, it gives CAWSVTSGTYEQYF.

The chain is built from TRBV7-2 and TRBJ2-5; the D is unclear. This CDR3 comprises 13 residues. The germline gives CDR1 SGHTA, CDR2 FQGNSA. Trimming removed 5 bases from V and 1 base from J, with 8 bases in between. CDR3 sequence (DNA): TGTGCCAGCAGCCACTACCTCCAAGAGACCCAGTACTTC. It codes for CASSHYLQETQYF.

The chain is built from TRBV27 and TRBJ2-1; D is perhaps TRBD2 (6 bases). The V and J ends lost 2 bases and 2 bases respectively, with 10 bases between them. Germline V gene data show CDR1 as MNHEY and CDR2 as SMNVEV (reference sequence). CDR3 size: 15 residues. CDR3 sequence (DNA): TGTGCCAGCAGTTTAGAACTAGCCCCCTACAATGAGCAGTTCTTC. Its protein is CASSLELAPYNEQFF.

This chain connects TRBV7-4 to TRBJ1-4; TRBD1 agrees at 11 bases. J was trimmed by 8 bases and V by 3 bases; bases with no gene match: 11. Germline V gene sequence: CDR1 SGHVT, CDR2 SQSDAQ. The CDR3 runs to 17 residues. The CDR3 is CASSFRRTGGCDEKLFF. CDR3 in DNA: TGTGCCAGCAGCTTCCGGAGGACAGGGGGCTGCGACGAAAAACTGTTTTTT.